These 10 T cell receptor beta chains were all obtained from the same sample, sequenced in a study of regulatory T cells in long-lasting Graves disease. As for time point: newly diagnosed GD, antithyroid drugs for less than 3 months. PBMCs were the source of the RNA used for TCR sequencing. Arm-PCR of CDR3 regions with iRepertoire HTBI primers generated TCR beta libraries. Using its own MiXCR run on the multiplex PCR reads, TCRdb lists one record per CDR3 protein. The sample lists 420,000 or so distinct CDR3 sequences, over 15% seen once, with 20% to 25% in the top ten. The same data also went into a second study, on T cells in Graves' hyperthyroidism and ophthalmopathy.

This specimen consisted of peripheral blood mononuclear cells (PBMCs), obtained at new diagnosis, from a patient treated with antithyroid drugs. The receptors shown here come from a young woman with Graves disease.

The CDR3 region has the DNA TGCAGCGTGACGTATTCTAACTATGGCTACACCTTC. It is translated as CSVTYSNYGYTF. The chain recombines TRBV29-1 with TRBJ1-2; D is undetermined. The CDR3 is made up of 12 amino acids. The V gene lost 6 bases and the J gene lost 0 bases, with 8 bases spanning the gap. Per the germline V gene, CDR1 is SQVTM and CDR2 is ANQGSEA.

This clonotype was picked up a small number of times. CDR3 bases: TGTGCCAGCAGCTACCAACCCTCTCTCCCGGGACACCCCTCCTACGAGCAGTACTTC. As protein: CASSYQPSLPGHPSYEQYF. This sequence joins TRBV5-4 and TRBJ2-7; D may be TRBD1 (6 bases). Germline lookup yields CDR1 SGHNT and CDR2 YYREEE (reference sequence). The CDR3 contains 19 residues. V dropped 3 bases and J dropped 0 bases, with 25 bases sitting between them.

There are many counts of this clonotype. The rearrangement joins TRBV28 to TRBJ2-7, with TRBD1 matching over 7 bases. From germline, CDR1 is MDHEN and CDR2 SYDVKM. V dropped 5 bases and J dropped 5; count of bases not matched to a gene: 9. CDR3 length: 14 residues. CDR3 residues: CASSVTGNTDEQYF. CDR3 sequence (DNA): TGTGCCAGCAGTGTGACAGGGAATACCGACGAGCAGTACTTC.

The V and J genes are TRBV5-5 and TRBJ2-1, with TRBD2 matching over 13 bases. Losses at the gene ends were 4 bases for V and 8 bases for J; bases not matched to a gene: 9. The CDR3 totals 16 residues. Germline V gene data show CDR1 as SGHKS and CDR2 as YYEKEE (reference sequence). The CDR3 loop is CASSLTSGRLFDEQFF. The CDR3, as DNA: TGTGCCAGCAGCCTGACTAGCGGGAGGTTGTTCGATGAGCAGTTCTTC.

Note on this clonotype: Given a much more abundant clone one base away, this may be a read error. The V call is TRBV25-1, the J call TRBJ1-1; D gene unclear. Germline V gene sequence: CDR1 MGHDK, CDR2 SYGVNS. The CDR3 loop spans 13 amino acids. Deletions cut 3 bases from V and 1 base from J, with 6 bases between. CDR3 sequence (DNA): TGTGCCAGCAGTGACTGGGGGAACACTGAAGCTTTCTTT. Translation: CASSDWGNTEAFF.

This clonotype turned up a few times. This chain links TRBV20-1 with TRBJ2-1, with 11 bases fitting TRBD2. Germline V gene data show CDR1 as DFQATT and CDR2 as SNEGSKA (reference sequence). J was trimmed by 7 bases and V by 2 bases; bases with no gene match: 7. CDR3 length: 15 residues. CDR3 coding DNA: TGCAGTGCTAGAATTAGCGGGAGGGCCTTTAATGAGCAGTTCTTC. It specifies CSARISGRAFNEQFF.

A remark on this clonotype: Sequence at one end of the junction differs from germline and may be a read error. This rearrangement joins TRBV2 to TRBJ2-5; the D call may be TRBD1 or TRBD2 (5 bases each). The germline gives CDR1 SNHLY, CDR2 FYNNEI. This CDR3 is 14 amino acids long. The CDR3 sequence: CASGGPNPLGTRYF. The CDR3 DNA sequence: TGTGCCAGCGGGGGACCGAACCCCCTGGGGACCCGGTACTTC.

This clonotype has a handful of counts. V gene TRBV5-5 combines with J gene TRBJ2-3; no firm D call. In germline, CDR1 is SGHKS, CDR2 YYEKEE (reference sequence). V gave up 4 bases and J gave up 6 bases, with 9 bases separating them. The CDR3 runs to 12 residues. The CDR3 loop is CASSQNIDTQYF. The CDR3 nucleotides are TGTGCCAGCAGCCAAAATATCGATACGCAGTATTTT.

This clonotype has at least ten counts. CDR3 in amino acids: CSARLAGAKIYNEQFF. The CDR3 DNA follows: TGCAGTGCGAGACTAGCGGGAGCTAAAATCTACAATGAGCAGTTCTTC. The chain uses TRBV20-1 and TRBJ2-1, with 12 positions matching TRBD2. With 6 bases clipped from V and 3 bases from J, the junction kept 9 bases outside the gene matches. This CDR3 region has 16 residues. Per germline, CDR1 DFQATT and CDR2 SNEGSKA (reference sequence).

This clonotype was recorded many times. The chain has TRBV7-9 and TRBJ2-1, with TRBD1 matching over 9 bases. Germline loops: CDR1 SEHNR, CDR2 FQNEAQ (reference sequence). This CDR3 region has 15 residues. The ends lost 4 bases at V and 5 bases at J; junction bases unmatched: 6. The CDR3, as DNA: TGTGCCAGCAGCTGGGGACAGGGTAGGGACAATGAGCAGTTCTTC. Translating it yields CASSWGQGRDNEQFF.